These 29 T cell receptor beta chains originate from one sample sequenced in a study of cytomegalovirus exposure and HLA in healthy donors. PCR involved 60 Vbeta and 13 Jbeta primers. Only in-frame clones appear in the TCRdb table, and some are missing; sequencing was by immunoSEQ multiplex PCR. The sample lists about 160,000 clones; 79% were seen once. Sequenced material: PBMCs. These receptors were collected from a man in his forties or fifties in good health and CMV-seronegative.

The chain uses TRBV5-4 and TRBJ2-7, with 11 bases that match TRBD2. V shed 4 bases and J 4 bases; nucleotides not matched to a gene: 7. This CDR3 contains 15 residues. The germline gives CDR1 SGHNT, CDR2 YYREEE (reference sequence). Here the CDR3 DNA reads TGTGCCAGCAGCATGGGGACTAGCGGTAATTACGAGCAGTACTTC. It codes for CASSMGTSGNYEQYF.

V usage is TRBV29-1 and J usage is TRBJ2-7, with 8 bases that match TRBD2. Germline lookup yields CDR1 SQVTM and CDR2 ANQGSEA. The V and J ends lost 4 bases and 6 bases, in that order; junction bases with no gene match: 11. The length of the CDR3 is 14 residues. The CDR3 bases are TGCAGCGTTGGCCCTACGAGCGGGAGCACCGAGCAGTACTTC. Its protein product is CSVGPTSGSTEQYF.

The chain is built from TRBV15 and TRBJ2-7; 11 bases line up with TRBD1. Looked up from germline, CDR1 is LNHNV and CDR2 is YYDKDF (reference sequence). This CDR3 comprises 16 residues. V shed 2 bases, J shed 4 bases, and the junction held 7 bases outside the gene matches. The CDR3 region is CATSRNIGDRGYEQYF. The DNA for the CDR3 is TGTGCCACCAGCAGAAACATAGGGGACAGGGGGTACGAGCAGTACTTC.

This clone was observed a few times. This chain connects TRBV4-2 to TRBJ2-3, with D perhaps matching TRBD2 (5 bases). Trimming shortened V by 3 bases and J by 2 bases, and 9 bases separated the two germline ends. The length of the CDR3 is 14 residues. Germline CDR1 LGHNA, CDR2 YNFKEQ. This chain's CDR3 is CASSQERTTDTQYF. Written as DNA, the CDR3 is TGTGCCAGCAGCCAGGAGCGGACCACAGATACGCAGTATTTT.

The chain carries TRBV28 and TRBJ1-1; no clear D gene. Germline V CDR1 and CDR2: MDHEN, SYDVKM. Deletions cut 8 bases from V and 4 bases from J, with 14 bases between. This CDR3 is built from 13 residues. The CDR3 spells CASELPEGTEAFF. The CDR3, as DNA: TGTGCCAGCGAATTACCAGAGGGCACTGAAGCTTTCTTT.

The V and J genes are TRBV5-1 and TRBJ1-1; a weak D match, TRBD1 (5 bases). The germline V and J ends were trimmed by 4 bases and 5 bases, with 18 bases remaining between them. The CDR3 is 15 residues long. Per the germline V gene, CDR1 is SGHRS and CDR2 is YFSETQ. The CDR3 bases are TGCGCCAGCAGCCTACTACAGGCGGGGGAAACTGAAGCTTTCTTT. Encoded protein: CASSLLQAGETEAFF. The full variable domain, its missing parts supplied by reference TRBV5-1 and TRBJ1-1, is KAGVTQTPRYLIKTRGQQVTLSCSPISGHRSVSWYQQTPGQGLQFLFEYFSETQRNKGNFPGRFSGRQFSNSRSEMNVSTLELGDSALYLCASSLLQAGETEAFFGQGTRLTVV.

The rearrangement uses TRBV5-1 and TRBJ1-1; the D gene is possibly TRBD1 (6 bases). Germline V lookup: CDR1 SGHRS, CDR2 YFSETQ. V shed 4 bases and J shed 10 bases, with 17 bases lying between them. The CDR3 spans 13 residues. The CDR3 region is CASSKDLQGSAFF. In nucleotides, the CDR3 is TGCGCCAGCAGCAAAGACCTACAGGGCTCAGCTTTCTTT.

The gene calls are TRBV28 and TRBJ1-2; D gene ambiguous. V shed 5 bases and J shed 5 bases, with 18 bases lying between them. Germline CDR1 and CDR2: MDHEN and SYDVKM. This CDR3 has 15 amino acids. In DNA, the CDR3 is TGTGCCAGCAGTCCTTCAGCGGGCGTGGAATATGGCTACACCTTC. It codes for CASSPSAGVEYGYTF.

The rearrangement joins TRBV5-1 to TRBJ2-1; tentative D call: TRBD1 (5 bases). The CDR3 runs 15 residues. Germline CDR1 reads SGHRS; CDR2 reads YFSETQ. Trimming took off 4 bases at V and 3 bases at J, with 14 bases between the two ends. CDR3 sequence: CASSPVSDSYNEQFF. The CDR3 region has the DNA TGCGCCAGCAGCCCGGTCTCAGACAGCTACAATGAGCAGTTCTTC.

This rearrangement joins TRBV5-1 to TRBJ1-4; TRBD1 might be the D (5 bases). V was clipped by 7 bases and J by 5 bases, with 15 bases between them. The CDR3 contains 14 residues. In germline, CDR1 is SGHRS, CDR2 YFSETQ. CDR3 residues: CASQQSGPNEKLFF. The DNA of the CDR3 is TGCGCCAGCCAGCAGTCAGGGCCCAATGAAAAACTGTTTTTT.

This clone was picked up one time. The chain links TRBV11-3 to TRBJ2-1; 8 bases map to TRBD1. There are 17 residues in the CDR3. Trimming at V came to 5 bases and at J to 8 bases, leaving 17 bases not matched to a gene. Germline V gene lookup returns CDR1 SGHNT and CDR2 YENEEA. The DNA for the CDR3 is TGTGCCAGCAGCCACGGACAGGGCCCAGCGGGCACGGATGAGCAGTTCTTC. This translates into CASSHGQGPAGTDEQFF.

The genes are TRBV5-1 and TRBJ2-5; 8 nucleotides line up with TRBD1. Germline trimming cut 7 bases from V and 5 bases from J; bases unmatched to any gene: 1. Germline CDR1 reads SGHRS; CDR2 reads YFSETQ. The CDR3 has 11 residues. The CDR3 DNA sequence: TGCGCCAGCCGGACAGGGGAGACCCAGTACTTC. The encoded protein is CASRTGETQYF.

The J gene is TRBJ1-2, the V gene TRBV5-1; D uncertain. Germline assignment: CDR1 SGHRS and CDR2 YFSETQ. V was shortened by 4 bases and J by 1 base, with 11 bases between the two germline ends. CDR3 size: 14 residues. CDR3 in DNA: TGCGCCAGCAGCCAGGAGCGGCTTAACTATGGCTACACCTTC. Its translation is CASSQERLNYGYTF.

The CDR3 nucleotides are TGTGCCAGCAGTGAAAACAGGGGGCTCTACAATGAGCAGTTCTTC. Its translation is CASSENRGLYNEQFF. This sequence joins TRBV6-1 and TRBJ2-1, with 9 bases that match TRBD1. The CDR3 is 15 amino acids. With 2 bases clipped from V and 3 bases from J, the junction kept 2 bases outside the gene matches. Germline-derived CDR1 and CDR2 are MNHNS and SASEGT.

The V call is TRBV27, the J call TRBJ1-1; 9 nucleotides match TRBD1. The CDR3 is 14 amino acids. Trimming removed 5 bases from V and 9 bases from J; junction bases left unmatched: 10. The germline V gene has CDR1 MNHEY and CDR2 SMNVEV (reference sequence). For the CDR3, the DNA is TGTGCCAGCAGTCTGAGACAGGGGGGGGGCAAAGCTTTCTTT. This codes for CASSLRQGGGKAFF.

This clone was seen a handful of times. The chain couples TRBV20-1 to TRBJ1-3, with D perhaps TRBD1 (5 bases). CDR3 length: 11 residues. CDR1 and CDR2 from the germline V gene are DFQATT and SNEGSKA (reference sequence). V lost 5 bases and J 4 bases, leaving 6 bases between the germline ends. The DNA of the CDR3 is TGCAGTGCTGACAGAGGAAACACCATATATTTT. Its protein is CSADRGNTIYF.

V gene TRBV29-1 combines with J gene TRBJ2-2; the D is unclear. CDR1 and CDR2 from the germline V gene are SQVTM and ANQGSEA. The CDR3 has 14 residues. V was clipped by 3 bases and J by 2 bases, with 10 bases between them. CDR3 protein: CSVEASINTGELFF. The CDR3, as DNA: TGCAGCGTTGAGGCCTCGATTAACACCGGGGAGCTGTTTTTT.

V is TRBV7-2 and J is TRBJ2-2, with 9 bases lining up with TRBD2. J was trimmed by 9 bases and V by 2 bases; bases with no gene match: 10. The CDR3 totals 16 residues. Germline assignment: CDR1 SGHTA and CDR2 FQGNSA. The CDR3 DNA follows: TGTGCCAGCAGCTTATTGCGGGAGGGGGGCCGCCGGGAGCTGTTTTTT. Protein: CASSLLREGGRRELFF. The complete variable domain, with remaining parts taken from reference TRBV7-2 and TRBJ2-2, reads GAGVSQSPSNKVTEKGKDVELRCDPISGHTALYWYRQSLGQGLEFLIYFQGNSAPDKSGLPSDRFSAERTGGSVSTLTIQRTQQEDSAVYLCASSLLREGGRRELFFGEGSRLTVL.

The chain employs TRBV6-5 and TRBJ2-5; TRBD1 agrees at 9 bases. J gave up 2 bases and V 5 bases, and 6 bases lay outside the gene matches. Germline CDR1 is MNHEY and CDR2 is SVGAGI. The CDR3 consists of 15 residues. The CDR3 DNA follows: TGTGCCAGCAGTACCTACAGGGGGCGACAAGAGACCCAGTACTTC. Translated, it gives CASSTYRGRQETQYF.

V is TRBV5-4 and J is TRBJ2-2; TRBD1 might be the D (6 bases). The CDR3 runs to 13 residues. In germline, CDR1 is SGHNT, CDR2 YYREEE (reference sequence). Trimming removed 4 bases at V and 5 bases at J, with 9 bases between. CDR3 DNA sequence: TGTGCCAGCAGCCCGGACAGAACCGGGGAGCTGTTTTTT. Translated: CASSPDRTGELFF.

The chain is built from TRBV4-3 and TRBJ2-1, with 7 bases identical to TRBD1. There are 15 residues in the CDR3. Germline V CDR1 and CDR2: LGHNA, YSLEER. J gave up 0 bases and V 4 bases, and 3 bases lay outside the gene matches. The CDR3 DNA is TGCGCCAGCAGCCCTAGGGACAGCTCCTACAATGAGCAGTTCTTC. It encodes CASSPRDSSYNEQFF.

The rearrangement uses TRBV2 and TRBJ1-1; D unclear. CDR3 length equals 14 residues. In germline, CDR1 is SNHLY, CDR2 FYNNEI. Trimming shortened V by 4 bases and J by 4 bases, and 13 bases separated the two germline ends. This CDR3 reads CASSAWAAGTEAFF. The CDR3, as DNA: TGTGCCAGCAGTGCCTGGGCGGCGGGCACTGAAGCTTTCTTT.

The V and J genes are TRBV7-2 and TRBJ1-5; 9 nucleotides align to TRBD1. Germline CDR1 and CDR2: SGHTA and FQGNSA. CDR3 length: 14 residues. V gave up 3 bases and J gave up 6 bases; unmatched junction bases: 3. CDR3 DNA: TGTGCCAGCAGCTTGGGACAGGGAGGTCAGCCCCAGCATTTT. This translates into CASSLGQGGQPQHF.

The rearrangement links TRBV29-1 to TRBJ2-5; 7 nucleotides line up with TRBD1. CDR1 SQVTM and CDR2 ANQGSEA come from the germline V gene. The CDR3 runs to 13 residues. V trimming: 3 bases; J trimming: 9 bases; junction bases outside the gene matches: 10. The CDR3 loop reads CSVDVAARGSQYF. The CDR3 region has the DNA TGCAGCGTTGACGTGGCAGCCAGGGGGTCCCAGTACTTC.

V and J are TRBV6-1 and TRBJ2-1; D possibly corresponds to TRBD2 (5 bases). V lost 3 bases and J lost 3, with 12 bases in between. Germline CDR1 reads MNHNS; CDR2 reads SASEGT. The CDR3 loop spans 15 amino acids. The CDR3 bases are TGTGCCAGCAGTGACCAACTAGATGACTACAATGAGCAGTTCTTC. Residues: CASSDQLDDYNEQFF.

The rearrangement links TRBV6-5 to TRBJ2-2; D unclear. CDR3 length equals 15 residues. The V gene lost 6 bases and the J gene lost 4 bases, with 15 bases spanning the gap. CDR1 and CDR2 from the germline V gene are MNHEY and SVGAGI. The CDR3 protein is CASSRSRDITGELFF. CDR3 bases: TGTGCCAGCAGCCGAAGTCGAGACATCACCGGGGAGCTGTTTTTT.

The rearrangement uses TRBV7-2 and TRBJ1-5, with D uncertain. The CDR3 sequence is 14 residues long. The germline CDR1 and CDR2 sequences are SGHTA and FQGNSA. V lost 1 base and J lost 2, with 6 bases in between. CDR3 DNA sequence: TGTGCCAGCAGCTTAGTCGCGGGCAATCAGCCCCAGCATTTT. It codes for CASSLVAGNQPQHF.

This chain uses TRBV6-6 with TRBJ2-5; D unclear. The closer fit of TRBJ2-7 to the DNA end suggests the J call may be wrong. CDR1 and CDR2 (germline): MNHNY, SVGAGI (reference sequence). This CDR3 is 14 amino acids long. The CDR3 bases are TGTGCCAGCAGTTACTCGACTGAGACCTCCGAGCAGTACTTC. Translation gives CASSYSTETSEQYF.

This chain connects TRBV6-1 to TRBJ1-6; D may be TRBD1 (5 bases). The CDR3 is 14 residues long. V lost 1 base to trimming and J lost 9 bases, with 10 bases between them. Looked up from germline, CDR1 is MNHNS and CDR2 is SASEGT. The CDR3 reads CASSEVGAGSPLHF. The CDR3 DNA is TGTGCCAGCAGTGAAGTAGGGGCCGGTTCACCCCTCCACTTT.